Following are 7 T cell receptor beta chains from one sample sequenced in a study of metastatic and nonmetastatic thyroid tumors. All patients were untreated before thyroid surgery. TCRdb re-called the PCR reads via MiXCR. Seen here are over 25,000 clones, roughly 4% observed once, and the top ten hold around 23%. The sequenced sample consisted of blood. All receptors derive from a female donor with papillary thyroid cancer or a benign thyroid nodule (not recorded which). Some clones in this sample may be carry-over from other donors' samples.

This clone came up many times. The chain joins TRBV9 to TRBJ1-4; no clear D. The V and J ends lost 3 bases and 8 bases respectively, with 14 bases between them. In germline, CDR1 is SGDLS, CDR2 YYNGEE. This CDR3 is built from 14 residues. The CDR3 here is CASSADAAGEKLFF. CDR3 coding DNA: TGTGCCAGCAGCGCTGACGCGGCCGGGGAAAAACTGTTTTTT.

V usage is TRBV12-3 or TRBV12-4 and J usage is TRBJ1-3; tentatively, D is TRBD1 (6 bases). The germline V and J ends were trimmed by 2 bases and 1 base, with 6 bases remaining between them. The CDR3 sequence is 14 residues long. The CDR3 loop reads CASSLQGSGNTIYF. CDR3 bases: TGTGCCAGCAGTTTACAGGGGTCTGGAAACACCATATATTTT.

The genes are TRBV2 and TRBJ2-2; 8 bases agree with TRBD2. The germline gives CDR1 SNHLY, CDR2 FYNNEI. This CDR3 is built from 16 residues. V dropped 7 bases and J dropped 5; count of bases not matched to a gene: 12. CDR3 nucleotides: TGTGCCAGCAAGGGGCTAGCGGGTACAAGTACCGGGGAGCTGTTTTTT. Amino acid sequence: CASKGLAGTSTGELFF.

This clone has a handful of counts. V usage is TRBV6-1 and J usage is TRBJ2-7; no firm D call. Germline lookup yields CDR1 MNHNS and CDR2 SASEGT. Trimming removed 5 bases from V and 1 base from J, with 3 bases in between. The CDR3 has 11 amino acids. The CDR3 DNA reads as TGTGCCAGCAGTCCTTCCTACGAGCAGTACTTC. Translation gives CASSPSYEQYF.

In this sample, this clone turned up a few times. The V call is TRBV12-3 or TRBV12-4, the J call TRBJ2-1, with a possible D match to TRBD1 (6 bases). There are 17 residues in the CDR3. Between the trimmed V and J ends, which lost 7 bases and 4 bases, there was a span of 23 bases. CDR3 sequence reads: CASIPGQGAGGYNEQFF. CDR3 nucleotides: TGTGCCAGCATACCGGGACAAGGGGCTGGGGGTTACAATGAGCAGTTCTTC.

Ten or more counts support this clone. J is TRBJ1-1 and V is TRBV28; D is uncertain. The CDR3 runs 15 residues. V dropped 4 bases and J dropped 3 bases, with 15 bases sitting between them. CDR1 and CDR2 (germline): MDHEN, SYDVKM. CDR3 region: CASSSLVDRDTEAFF. CDR3 nucleotide sequence: TGTGCCAGCAGTTCCTTAGTTGACCGTGACACTGAAGCTTTCTTT.

This clone is labeled as medium-sized. This sequence joins TRBV12-3 or TRBV12-4 and TRBJ2-1; D is possibly TRBD2 (6 bases). CDR3 length: 16 amino acids. Trimming cost V 4 bases and J 7 bases, with 20 bases left between them. The CDR3 loop is CASSSNYRDLGNEQFF. CDR3 sequence (DNA): TGTGCCAGCAGTTCGAACTACCGGGACTTAGGAAATGAGCAGTTCTTC.